The 22 T cell receptor beta chains below come from one sample, sequenced in a study of post-analysis software for immune sequencing data. Findings and limits, study-wide: In patients, about five TRBV segments were more frequent than in controls, with TRBV5-6, TRBV5-1 and TRBV20-1 among them.

These receptors' targets are unknown. Every TCR beta cDNA library bore unique molecular identifiers. TCRdb independently ran MiXCR on the PCR reads; one entry per CDR3 protein. The sample contains 750,000 to 900,000 distinct CDR3 sequences, around 42% of which appear only once. The source material was blood. These receptors all come from a girl aged 5-17 years with multiple sclerosis.

This clonotype occurred a few times. The chain couples TRBV12-3 or TRBV12-4 to TRBJ2-7, with 7 bases that match TRBD1. The CDR3 loop spans 14 amino acids. J was trimmed by 0 bases and V by 5 bases; bases with no gene match: 4. CDR3 residues: CASSHTGVSYEQYF. The CDR3, as DNA: TGTGCCAGCAGTCACACAGGGGTCTCCTACGAGCAGTACTTC.

Regarding this clonotype: A much larger clone differs by one base, so this may be a read error. This chain connects TRBV29-1 to TRBJ2-3, with 10 bases lining up with TRBD2. Looked up from germline, CDR1 is SQVTM and CDR2 is ANQGSEA. The CDR3 is made up of 18 amino acids. V lost 4 bases to trimming and J lost 2 bases; unmatched junction nucleotides: 15. The CDR3 sequence is CSVGVGTSGIGVTDTQYF. In nucleotides, the CDR3 is TGCAGCGTTGGAGTTGGAACTAGCGGGATTGGAGTCACAGATACGCAGTATTTT.

V and J are TRBV6-6 and TRBJ2-2; D is unclear. This CDR3 is 16 amino acids long. The germline gives CDR1 MNHNY, CDR2 SVGAGI (reference sequence). V lost 6 bases and J lost 1, with 15 bases in between. This CDR3 is CASSLKNPRNTGELFF. The CDR3 DNA follows: TGTGCCAGCAGCCTCAAAAACCCTAGGAACACCGGGGAGCTGTTTTTT.

The chain is built from TRBV12-3 or TRBV12-4 and TRBJ1-5; D is undetermined. The V end lost 6 bases, the J end lost 1 base, and 16 bases lay between the germline ends. CDR3 length: 16 amino acids. CDR3 coding DNA: TGTGCCAGCAGCCCCGTGGGCGACTCCAGCAATCAGCCCCAGCATTTT. As protein: CASSPVGDSSNQPQHF.

This clonotype was counted a few times. The CDR3 nucleotides read TGCGCCAGCAGCTACCTCCAGGGAGACTATGGCTACACCTTC. Amino acid sequence: CASSYLQGDYGYTF. This chain links TRBV5-1 with TRBJ1-2, with D maybe TRBD1 (5 bases). Germline V gives CDR1 SGHRS, CDR2 YFSETQ. CDR3 length equals 14 residues. The V end was cut by 3 bases, the J end by 3 bases, with 12 bases between.

V usage is TRBV10-1 and J usage is TRBJ2-4; 13 positions match TRBD2. The J call is doubtful: the DNA matches TRBJ2-7 better. This CDR3 has 16 amino acids. Germline V CDR1 and CDR2: WNHNN, SYGVQD (reference sequence). The CDR3 reads CASGGLAGERESEQYF. DNA for the CDR3: TGCGCCAGCGGAGGACTAGCGGGAGAGCGGGAAAGCGAGCAGTACTTC.

Note on this clonotype: Sequence at one end of the junction differs from germline and may be a read error. This chain connects TRBV15 to TRBJ2-1; 8 nucleotides line up with TRBD2. Germline CDR1 is LNHNV and CDR2 is YYDKDF (reference sequence). This CDR3 spans 18 amino acids. In DNA, the CDR3 is TGTGCCACCGGCAGAGATCTTAGCGGGACAAGCACACACAATGAGCAGTTCTTC. Its translation: CATGRDLSGTSTHNEQFF.

This clonotype came up a few times. V gene TRBV29-1 combines with J gene TRBJ2-5; 7 nucleotides align to TRBD1. The end of the DNA fits TRBJ2-7 better, so the J call may be wrong. Germline lookup yields CDR1 SQVTM and CDR2 ANQGSEA. This CDR3 has 15 amino acids. In nucleotides, the CDR3 is TGCAGCGTTGAAATAGGGGGCGGCGGAAACTACGAGCAGTACTTC. Residues: CSVEIGGGGNYEQYF.

This chain uses TRBV4-1 with TRBJ2-3; D gene ambiguous. CDR3 length: 17 residues. V was shortened by 0 bases and J by 2 bases, with 15 bases between the two germline ends. From germline, CDR1 is MGHRA and CDR2 YSYEKL. This chain's CDR3 is CASSQDHLVVDTDTQYF. The CDR3, as DNA: TGCGCCAGCAGCCAAGATCACCTAGTCGTCGACACAGATACGCAGTATTTT.

The chain is built from TRBV20-1 and TRBJ2-5, with D tentatively TRBD1 or TRBD2 (5 bases each). CDR3 length equals 13 residues. The germline CDR1 and CDR2 sequences are DFQATT and SNEGSKA (reference sequence). The V end lost 4 bases, the J end lost 2 bases, and 11 bases lay between the germline ends. The CDR3 sequence is CSAIRDGQETQYF. The DNA of the CDR3 is TGCAGTGCTATTCGGGACGGACAAGAGACCCAGTACTTC.

The chain recombines TRBV20-1 with TRBJ2-7; 10 bases map to TRBD2. The CDR3 totals 15 residues. Losses at the gene ends were 2 bases for V and 0 bases for J; bases not matched to a gene: 4. CDR1 DFQATT and CDR2 SNEGSKA come from the germline V gene (reference sequence). Here the CDR3 DNA reads TGCAGTGCTAGACCACTAGCGGGGAGCTCCTACGAGCAGTACTTC. It codes for CSARPLAGSSYEQYF.

The CDR3: CASSLALREQYF. The CDR3 nucleotides read TGTGCCAGCAGTTTGGCCTTACGCGAGCAGTACTTC. The chain couples TRBV28 to TRBJ2-5, with unresolved D. The J call may be faulty, since TRBJ2-7 better matches the DNA end. The germline V gene has CDR1 MDHEN and CDR2 SYDVKM. The CDR3 runs 12 residues.

The chain combines TRBV12-3 or TRBV12-4 with TRBJ2-7; TRBD2 matches at 9 bases. V shed 6 bases, J shed 2 bases, and the junction held 8 bases outside the gene matches. The CDR3 extends over 15 amino acids. The CDR3 sequence: CASSLAGSFTYEQYF. CDR3 in DNA: TGTGCCAGCAGCCTAGCGGGAAGTTTCACCTACGAGCAGTACTTC.

The V call is TRBV20-1, the J call TRBJ2-6, with 7 bases that match TRBD1. The germline CDR1 and CDR2 sequences are DFQATT and SNEGSKA (reference sequence). There are 16 residues in the CDR3. The V segment lost 0 bases and the J segment 0 bases; nucleotides outside the gene matches: 2. CDR3 residues: CSAREPGGSGANVLTF. CDR3 in DNA: TGCAGTGCTAGAGAGCCAGGGGGCTCTGGGGCCAACGTCCTGACTTTC.

The chain employs TRBV9 and TRBJ2-5; 9 nucleotides match TRBD2. Per the germline V gene, CDR1 is SGDLS and CDR2 is YYNGEE. With 0 bases clipped from V and 5 bases from J, the junction kept 8 bases outside the gene matches. The CDR3 spans 16 residues. The chain's CDR3 is CASSVGGRASSETQYF. The DNA of the CDR3 is TGTGCCAGCAGCGTAGGCGGGAGGGCCTCTAGCGAGACCCAGTACTTC.

In its sample, this clonotype was seen a few times. The J gene is TRBJ2-5, the V gene TRBV7-9, with unresolved D. CDR1 is SEHNR, CDR2 FQNEAQ, per germline (reference sequence). This CDR3 has 14 amino acids. With 4 bases removed from V and 0 bases from J, the gap between germline ends came to 9 bases. The CDR3 DNA follows: TGTGCCAGCAGCTCGACAACGTACCAAGAGACCCAGTACTTC. Its protein is CASSSTTYQETQYF.

V is TRBV20-1 and J is TRBJ1-2, with D uncertain. Trimming removed 0 bases from V and 8 bases from J, with 13 bases in between. This CDR3 has 13 amino acids. Germline loops: CDR1 DFQATT, CDR2 SNEGSKA (reference sequence). CDR3: CSARDVRVGGYTF. CDR3 in DNA: TGCAGTGCTAGAGATGTCCGGGTAGGCGGCTACACCTTC.

This chain joins TRBV4-3 and TRBJ2-7; 8 bases fit TRBD1. Germline assignment: CDR1 LGHNA and CDR2 YSLEER. V was clipped by 6 bases and J by 7 bases; unmatched bases: 14. The CDR3 runs to 15 residues. CDR3: CASSPGGGNLREQYF. The CDR3 bases are TGCGCCAGCAGTCCAGGGGGCGGAAATTTAAGAGAGCAGTACTTC.

This clonotype appeared a few times. The chain couples TRBV20-1 to TRBJ2-3, with a weak D call TRBD2 (6 bases). V lost 0 bases to trimming and J lost 0 bases, with 7 bases between them. The CDR3 has 14 amino acids. Germline CDR1 and CDR2: DFQATT and SNEGSKA (reference sequence). The CDR3 sequence: CSAREGGSTDTQYF. The CDR3 nucleotides read TGCAGTGCTAGAGAGGGGGGTAGCACAGATACGCAGTATTTT.

This clonotype was detected a few times. The V and J genes are TRBV7-8 and TRBJ1-6; D not certain. The germline V and J ends were trimmed by 4 bases and 0 bases, with 10 bases remaining between them. The CDR3 loop spans 16 amino acids. Looked up from germline, CDR1 is SGHVS and CDR2 is FQNEAQ. CDR3 nucleotide sequence: TGTGCCAGCAGCTCGGGAACTACCTCCTATAATTCACCCCTCCACTTT. Amino acids: CASSSGTTSYNSPLHF.

In its sample, this clonotype was seen a few times. The chain employs TRBV6-4 and TRBJ2-1; 9 bases line up with TRBD2. V shed 2 bases and J 8 bases; nucleotides not matched to a gene: 7. Germline V gene lookup returns CDR1 MRHNA and CDR2 SNTAGT. This CDR3 has 15 amino acids. The CDR3 spells CASSDRAGGPHEQFF. CDR3 DNA: TGTGCCAGCAGTGACAGGGCGGGAGGGCCTCATGAGCAGTTCTTC.

This clonotype was detected only a few times. This rearrangement joins TRBV6-1 to TRBJ2-1; D is ambiguous. V lost 3 bases and J 7 bases, leaving 13 bases between the germline ends. Germline V CDR1 and CDR2: MNHNS, SASEGT. The CDR3 extends over 14 amino acids. This chain's CDR3 is CASSDQTLANEQFF. The DNA for the CDR3 is TGTGCCAGCAGTGACCAGACATTAGCAAATGAGCAGTTCTTC.